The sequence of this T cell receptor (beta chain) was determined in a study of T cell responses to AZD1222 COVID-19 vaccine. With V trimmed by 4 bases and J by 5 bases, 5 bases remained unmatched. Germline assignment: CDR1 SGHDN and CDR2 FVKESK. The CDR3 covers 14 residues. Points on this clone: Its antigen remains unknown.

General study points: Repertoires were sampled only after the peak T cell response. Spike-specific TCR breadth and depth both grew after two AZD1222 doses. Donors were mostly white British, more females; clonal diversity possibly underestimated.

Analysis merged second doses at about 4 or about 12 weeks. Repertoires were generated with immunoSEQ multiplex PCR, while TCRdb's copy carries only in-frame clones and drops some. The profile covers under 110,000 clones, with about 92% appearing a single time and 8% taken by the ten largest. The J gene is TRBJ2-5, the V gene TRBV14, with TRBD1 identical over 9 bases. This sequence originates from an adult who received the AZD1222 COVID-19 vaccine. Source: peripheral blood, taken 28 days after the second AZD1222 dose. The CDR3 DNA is TGTGCCAGCAGCCTCGGGACAGGGTATGAGACCCAGTACTTC. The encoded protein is CASSLGTGYETQYF.